A single sample gave rise to the 17 T cell receptor beta chains below, sequenced in a study of cytomegalovirus exposure and HLA in healthy donors. Repertoires were generated with immunoSEQ multiplex PCR, while TCRdb's copy carries only in-frame clones and drops some. The sample yields 100,000 to 150,000 clones, around nine tenths seen once. The sample consisted of PBMCs. All receptors come from a woman between 18 and 29 years old in good health and CMV-seronegative.

This chain connects TRBV7-2 to TRBJ2-7, with 10 bases fitting TRBD2. The V gene end was trimmed by 0 bases and the J gene end by 0 bases; junction bases not matched to a gene: 5. The CDR3 loop spans 17 amino acids. Germline values: CDR1 SGHTA, CDR2 FQGNSA. The chain's CDR3 is CASSLARTSGDSYEQYF. DNA for the CDR3: TGTGCCAGCAGCTTAGCCCGGACTAGCGGCGACTCCTACGAGCAGTACTTC.

The chain uses TRBV7-8 and TRBJ2-7; a weak D match, TRBD2 (5 bases). Germline assignment: CDR1 SGHVS and CDR2 FQNEAQ. This CDR3 comprises 15 residues. The germline V and J ends were trimmed by 5 bases and 3 bases, with 17 bases remaining between them. In DNA form, the CDR3 reads TGTGCCAGCAGCCTCGAGGGCCCCGCACGCTACGAGCAGTACTTC. This codes for CASSLEGPARYEQYF. Complete variable domain (other parts from reference TRBV7-8 and TRBJ2-7): GAGVSQSPRYKVAKRGQDVALRCDPISGHVSLFWYQQALGQGPEFLTYFQNEAQLDKSGLPSDRFFAERPEGSVSTLKIQRTQQEDSAVYLCASSLEGPARYEQYFGPGTRLTVT.

The chain employs TRBV5-5 and TRBJ2-2; 9 positions match TRBD1. This CDR3 is built from 16 residues. J was trimmed by 3 bases and V by 4 bases; bases with no gene match: 7. In germline, CDR1 is SGHKS, CDR2 YYEKEE (reference sequence). The CDR3 loop reads CASSASWTGDTGELFF. The CDR3 bases are TGTGCCAGCAGCGCCTCCTGGACAGGGGACACCGGGGAGCTGTTTTTT.

The chain employs TRBV4-1 and TRBJ2-7; TRBD1 matches 9 bases. With 1 base clipped from V and 6 bases from J, the junction kept 4 bases outside the gene matches. This CDR3 contains 14 residues. CDR1 and CDR2 (germline): MGHRA, YSYEKL. Written as DNA, the CDR3 is TGCGCCAGCAGCCAAGGGGGACAGGGTACCGAGCAGTACTTC. Amino acid sequence: CASSQGGQGTEQYF.

Only a few counts were recorded for this clone. The chain combines TRBV9 with TRBJ2-7; a possible D gene is TRBD2 (5 bases). The V and J ends lost 4 bases and 2 bases respectively, with 7 bases between them. Germline V lookup: CDR1 SGDLS, CDR2 YYNGEE. The CDR3 has 12 residues. The CDR3 spells CASSRGTYEQYF. The CDR3 DNA follows: TGTGCCAGCAGCCGGGGTACCTACGAGCAGTACTTC.

The genes are TRBV21-1 and TRBJ1-2. TRBV21-1 is shown as a pseudogene. The CDR3 has 13 amino acids. CDR3 DNA: TGTGCCACCGGGGGTCTGTTCATCTATGGCTACACCTTC. Translating it yields CATGGLFIYGYTF.

The genes are TRBV30 and TRBJ1-2; 8 bases line up with TRBD1. V was clipped by 3 bases and J by 4 bases; unmatched bases: 4. Per germline, CDR1 GTSNPN and CDR2 SVGIG (reference sequence). This CDR3 is 13 amino acids long. The CDR3 protein is CAWRPGGAYGYTF. The CDR3, as DNA: TGTGCCTGGAGGCCAGGGGGCGCCTATGGCTACACCTTC.

The genes are TRBV4-1 and TRBJ2-2; 8 bases line up with TRBD2. The CDR3 runs 16 residues. V dropped 4 bases and J dropped 4; count of bases not matched to a gene: 8. CDR1 is MGHRA, CDR2 YSYEKL, per germline. In DNA, the CDR3 is TGCGCCAGCAGCCCCCGCGGGGGGCTGGGCACCGGGGAGCTGTTTTTT. It encodes CASSPRGGLGTGELFF.

The J gene is TRBJ2-5, the V gene TRBV5-1; 9 bases line up with TRBD1. Trimming cost V 3 bases and J 2 bases; bases outside gene matches: 2. This CDR3 is built from 14 residues. Per germline, CDR1 SGHRS and CDR2 YFSETQ. The DNA of the CDR3 is TGCGCCAGCAGCTGGGGGACAGGGCAAGAGACCCAGTACTTC. It specifies CASSWGTGQETQYF.

This chain joins TRBV9 and TRBJ2-5, with D possibly being TRBD1 (6 bases). CDR1 is SGDLS and CDR2 is YYNGEE in the germline V gene. The ends were cut back, 0 bases at V and 3 bases at J, with 15 bases in the middle. The CDR3 spans 16 residues. The CDR3 here is CASSVGWGLPEETQYF. CDR3 DNA sequence: TGTGCCAGCAGCGTAGGTTGGGGGCTCCCGGAAGAGACCCAGTACTTC. The whole variable domain, filled in from reference TRBV9 and TRBJ2-5, reads DSGVTQTPKHLITATGQRVTLRCSPRSGDLSVYWYQQSLDQGLQFLIQYYNGEERAKGNILERFSAQQFPDLHSELNLSSLELGDSALYFCASSVGWGLPEETQYFGPGTRLLVL.

This rearrangement joins TRBV27 to TRBJ2-2; D perhaps matches TRBD1 (6 bases). The CDR3 sequence is 14 residues long. The ends were cut back, 3 bases at V and 5 bases at J, with 10 bases in the middle. Germline CDR1 MNHEY, CDR2 SMNVEV (reference sequence). CDR3 region: CASSFYRDTGELFF. The DNA of the CDR3 is TGTGCCAGCAGTTTTTACAGGGATACCGGGGAGCTGTTTTTT.

In DNA, the CDR3 is TGTGCCAGCAGTTTAGGAGTGACAGGGTTTGGAAACACCATATATTTT. Translation gives CASSLGVTGFGNTIYF. This chain uses TRBV28 with TRBJ1-3; 7 bases are shared with TRBD1. Trimming took 2 bases from V and 3 from J; bases not matched to a gene: 7. The CDR3 has 16 residues. CDR1 is MDHEN and CDR2 is SYDVKM in the germline V gene.

The J gene is TRBJ2-5, the V gene TRBV11-2; 11 bases align to TRBD2. The CDR3 is 15 amino acids. V lost 6 bases and J lost 1; bases outside the gene matches: 4. Per the germline V gene, CDR1 is SGHAT and CDR2 is FQNNGV. As DNA, the CDR3 is TGTGCCAGCAGTTCCGGGACTAGCGGCCAAGAGACCCAGTACTTC. As protein: CASSSGTSGQETQYF.

V gene TRBV6-6 combines with J gene TRBJ2-2; TRBD2 agrees at 11 bases. The CDR3 loop spans 14 amino acids. Trimming removed 7 bases from V and 6 bases from J; junction bases left unmatched: 4. Germline CDR1 reads MNHNY; CDR2 reads SVGAGI (reference sequence). CDR3 amino acids: CASTSLAGAGELFF. The CDR3 nucleotides are TGTGCCAGCACCTCACTAGCGGGAGCCGGGGAGCTGTTTTTT.

This chain links TRBV9 with TRBJ2-1, with D possibly being TRBD1 (6 bases). Germline CDR1 is SGDLS and CDR2 is YYNGEE. This CDR3 comprises 12 residues. Trimming stripped 3 bases from V and 8 bases from J, with 9 bases between. The CDR3 DNA sequence: TGTGCCAGCAGCGAAACAGGGTATGAGCAGTTCTTC. As protein: CASSETGYEQFF.

CDR3 protein: CASSERGSVSEQYF. In DNA form, the CDR3 reads TGTGCCAGCAGTGAACGGGGGTCTGTCTCCGAGCAGTACTTC. The chain combines TRBV25-1 with TRBJ2-7; possibly TRBD2 for D (6 bases). Deletions cut 2 bases from V and 6 bases from J, with 14 bases between. This CDR3 is built from 14 residues. In germline, CDR1 is MGHDK, CDR2 SYGVNS.

The chain employs TRBV7-8 and TRBJ1-1; 10 bases are shared with TRBD1. CDR1 and CDR2 (germline): SGHVS, FQNEAQ. This CDR3 spans 15 amino acids. The J segment lost 7 bases and the V segment lost 3 bases, leaving 8 bases of the junction unmatched. CDR3 sequence reads: CASSLLPGQGNEAFF. The CDR3 DNA reads as TGTGCCAGCAGCTTGCTGCCGGGACAGGGGAATGAAGCTTTCTTT.